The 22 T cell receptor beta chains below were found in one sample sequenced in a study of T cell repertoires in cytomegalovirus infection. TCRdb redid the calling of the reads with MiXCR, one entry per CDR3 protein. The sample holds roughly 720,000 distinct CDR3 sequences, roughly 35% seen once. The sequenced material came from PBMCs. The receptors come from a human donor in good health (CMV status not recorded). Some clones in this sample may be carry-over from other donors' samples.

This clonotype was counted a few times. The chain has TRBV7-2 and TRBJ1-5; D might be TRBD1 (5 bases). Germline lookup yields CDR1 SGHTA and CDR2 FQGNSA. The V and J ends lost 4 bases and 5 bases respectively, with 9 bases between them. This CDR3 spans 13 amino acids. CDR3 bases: TGTGCCAGCAGCTCCAACAGGTATCAGCCCCAGCATTTT. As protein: CASSSNRYQPQHF.

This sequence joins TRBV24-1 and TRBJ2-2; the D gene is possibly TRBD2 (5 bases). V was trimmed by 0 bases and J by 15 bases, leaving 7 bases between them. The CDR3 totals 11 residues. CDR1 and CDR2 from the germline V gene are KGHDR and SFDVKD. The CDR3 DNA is TGTGCCACCAGTGATTTGGACGGGATGTTTTTT. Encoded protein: CATSDLDGMFF.

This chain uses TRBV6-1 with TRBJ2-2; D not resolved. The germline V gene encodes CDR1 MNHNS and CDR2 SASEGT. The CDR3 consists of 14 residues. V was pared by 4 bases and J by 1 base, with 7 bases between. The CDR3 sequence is CASSVQKNTGELFF. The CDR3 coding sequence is TGTGCCAGCAGTGTTCAGAAGAACACCGGGGAGCTGTTTTTT.

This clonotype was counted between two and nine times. The CDR3 sequence is CATQGDGGYEQYF. DNA for the CDR3: TGTGCCACCCAAGGGGACGGGGGCTACGAGCAGTACTTC. This sequence joins TRBV6-6 and TRBJ2-7, with a weak D call TRBD2 (6 bases). From germline, CDR1 is MNHNY and CDR2 SVGAGI (reference sequence). The V and J ends lost 10 bases and 3 bases respectively, with 16 bases between them. This CDR3 has 13 amino acids.

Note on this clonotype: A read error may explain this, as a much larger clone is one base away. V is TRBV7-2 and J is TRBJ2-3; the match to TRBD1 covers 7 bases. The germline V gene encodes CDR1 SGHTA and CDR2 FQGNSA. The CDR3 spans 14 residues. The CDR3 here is CASSFRQGADMQYF. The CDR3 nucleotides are TGTGCCAGCAGCTTCCGACAGGGTGCAGATATGCAGTATTTT.

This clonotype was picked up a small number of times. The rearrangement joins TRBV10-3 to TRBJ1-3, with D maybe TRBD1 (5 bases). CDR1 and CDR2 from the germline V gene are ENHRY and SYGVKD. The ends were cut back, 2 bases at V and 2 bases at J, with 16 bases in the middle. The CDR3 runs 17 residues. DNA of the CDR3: TGTGCCATCAGTGAGGTCGGGGCGGTGGAGACTGGAAACACCATATATTTT. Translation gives CAISEVGAVETGNTIYF.

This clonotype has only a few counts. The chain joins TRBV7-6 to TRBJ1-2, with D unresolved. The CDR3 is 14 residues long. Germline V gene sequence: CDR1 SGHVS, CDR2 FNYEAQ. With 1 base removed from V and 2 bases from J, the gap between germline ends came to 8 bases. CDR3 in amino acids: CASSLEPENYGYTF. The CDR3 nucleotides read TGTGCCAGCAGCTTAGAGCCAGAAAACTATGGCTACACCTTC.

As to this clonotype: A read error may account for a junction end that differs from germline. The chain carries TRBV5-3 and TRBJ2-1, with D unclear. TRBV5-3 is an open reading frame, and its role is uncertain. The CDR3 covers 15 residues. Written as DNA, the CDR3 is TGTGCCAGCAGCTTGGAACCGGGCGCCTTCCCGGGGCAGTTCTTC. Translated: CASSLEPGAFPGQFF.

The CDR3 spells CASSLGTGGFTDTQYF. The CDR3 region has the DNA TGTGCCAGCAGCCTAGGGACAGGGGGTTTCACAGATACGCAGTATTTT. The chain links TRBV7-2 to TRBJ2-3, with 11 positions matching TRBD1. The CDR3 is 16 amino acids. Germline V CDR1 and CDR2: SGHTA, FQGNSA. With 5 bases clipped from V and 2 bases from J, the junction kept 6 bases outside the gene matches.

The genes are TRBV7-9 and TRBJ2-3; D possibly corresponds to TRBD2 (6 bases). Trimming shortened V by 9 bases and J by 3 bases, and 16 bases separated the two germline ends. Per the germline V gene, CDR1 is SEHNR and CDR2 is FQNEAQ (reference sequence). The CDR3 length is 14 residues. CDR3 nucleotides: TGTGCCAGTGCTTGGGAGGAACGAACAGATACGCAGTATTTT. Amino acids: CASAWEERTDTQYF.

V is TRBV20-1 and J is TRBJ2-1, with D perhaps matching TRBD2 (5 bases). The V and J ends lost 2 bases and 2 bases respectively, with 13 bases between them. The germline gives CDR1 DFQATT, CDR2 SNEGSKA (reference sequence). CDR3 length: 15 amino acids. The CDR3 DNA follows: TGCAGTGCTAGAAGCCTAGCCCCTGCCTACAATGAGCAGTTCTTC. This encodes CSARSLAPAYNEQFF.

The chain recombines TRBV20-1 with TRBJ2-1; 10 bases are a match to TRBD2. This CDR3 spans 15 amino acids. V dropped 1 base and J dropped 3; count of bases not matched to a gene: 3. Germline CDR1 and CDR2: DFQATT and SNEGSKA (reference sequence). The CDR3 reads CSARGLAGGYNEQFF. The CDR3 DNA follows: TGCAGTGCTAGAGGACTAGCGGGCGGCTACAATGAGCAGTTCTTC.

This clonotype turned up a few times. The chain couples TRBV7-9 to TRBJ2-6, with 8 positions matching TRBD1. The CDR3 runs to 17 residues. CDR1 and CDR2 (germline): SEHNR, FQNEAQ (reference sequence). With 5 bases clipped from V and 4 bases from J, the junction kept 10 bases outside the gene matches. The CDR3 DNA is TGTGCCAGCAGCCTCGGACAGGGTCTGCGGGGGGCCAACGTCCTGACTTTC. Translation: CASSLGQGLRGANVLTF.

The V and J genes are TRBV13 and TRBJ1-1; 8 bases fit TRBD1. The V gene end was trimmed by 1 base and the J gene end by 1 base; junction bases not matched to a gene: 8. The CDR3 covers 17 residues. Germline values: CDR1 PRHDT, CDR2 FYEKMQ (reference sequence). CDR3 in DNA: TGTGCCAGCAGCTTAGTAGGGTGGGGGACAGGGAACACTGAAGCTTTCTTT. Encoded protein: CASSLVGWGTGNTEAFF.

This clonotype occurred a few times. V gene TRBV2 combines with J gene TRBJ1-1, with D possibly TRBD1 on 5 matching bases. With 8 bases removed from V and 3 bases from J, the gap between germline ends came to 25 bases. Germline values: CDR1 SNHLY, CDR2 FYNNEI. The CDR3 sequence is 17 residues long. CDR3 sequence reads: CASLDTGPNFRDTEAFF. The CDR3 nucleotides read TGTGCCAGCCTGGACACCGGGCCCAATTTTCGGGACACTGAAGCTTTCTTT.

This chain's CDR3 is CASSLVTGGKLVSYEQYF. CDR3 coding DNA: TGTGCCAGCAGCTTAGTCACAGGGGGAAAGCTCGTCTCCTACGAGCAGTACTTC. The chain combines TRBV7-2 with TRBJ2-7; TRBD1 matches at 8 bases. The junction had 11 bases not matched to a gene; V was cut back by 1 base and J by 0 bases. This CDR3 spans 18 amino acids. Germline V gives CDR1 SGHTA, CDR2 FQGNSA.

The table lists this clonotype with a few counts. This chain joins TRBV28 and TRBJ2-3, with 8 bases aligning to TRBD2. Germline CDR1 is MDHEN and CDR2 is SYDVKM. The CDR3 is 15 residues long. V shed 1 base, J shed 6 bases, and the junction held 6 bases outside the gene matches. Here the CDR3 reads CASSLSPGGWDTQYF. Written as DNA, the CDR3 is TGTGCCAGCAGTTTATCCCCGGGGGGGTGGGATACGCAGTATTTT.

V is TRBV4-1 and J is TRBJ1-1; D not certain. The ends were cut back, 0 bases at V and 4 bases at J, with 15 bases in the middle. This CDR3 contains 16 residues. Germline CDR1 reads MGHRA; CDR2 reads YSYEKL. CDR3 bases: TGCGCCAGCAGCCAAGAATTAAAGGGCGGTAGCACTGAAGCTTTCTTT. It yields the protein CASSQELKGGSTEAFF.

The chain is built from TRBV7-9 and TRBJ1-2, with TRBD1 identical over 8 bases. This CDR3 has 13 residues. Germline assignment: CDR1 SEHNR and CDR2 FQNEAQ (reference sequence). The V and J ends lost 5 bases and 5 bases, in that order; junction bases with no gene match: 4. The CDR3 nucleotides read TGTGCCAGCAGCACGGGACAGGCATATGGCTACACCTTC. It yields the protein CASSTGQAYGYTF.

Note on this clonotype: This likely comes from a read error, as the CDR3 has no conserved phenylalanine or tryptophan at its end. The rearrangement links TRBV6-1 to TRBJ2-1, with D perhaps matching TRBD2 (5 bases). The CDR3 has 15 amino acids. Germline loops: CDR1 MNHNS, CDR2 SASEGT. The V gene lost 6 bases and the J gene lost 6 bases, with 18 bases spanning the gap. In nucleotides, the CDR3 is TGTGCCAGCAGCCCACGGGGAGTTAGGCGCAATGAGCAGTTCTTA. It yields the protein CASSPRGVRRNEQFL.

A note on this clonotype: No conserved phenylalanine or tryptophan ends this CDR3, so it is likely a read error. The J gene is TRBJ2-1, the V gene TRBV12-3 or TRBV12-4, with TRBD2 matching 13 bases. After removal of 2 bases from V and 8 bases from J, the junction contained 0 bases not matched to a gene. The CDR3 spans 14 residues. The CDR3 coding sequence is TGTGCCAGCAGTTTAACTAGCGGGAGGGATGAGCAGTTCTGC. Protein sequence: CASSLTSGRDEQFC.

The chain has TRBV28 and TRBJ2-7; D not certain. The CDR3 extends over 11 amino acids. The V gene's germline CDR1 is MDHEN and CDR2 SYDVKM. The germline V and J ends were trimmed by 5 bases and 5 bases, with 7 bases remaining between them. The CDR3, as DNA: TGTGCCAGCAGTGACAAGAACGAGCAGTACTTC. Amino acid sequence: CASSDKNEQYF.